This T cell receptor beta chain was captured in a study of tumour-infiltrating T cells in Burkitt lymphoma. On the study more broadly: Repertoire clonality predicted overall and progression-free survival.

Profiling relied on immunoSEQ multiplex PCR, and the TCRdb table lists in-frame clones only, not all of them. The top ten clones hold approximately 1.5% of a sample with about 14,000 clones, roughly 87% of them seen once. J lost 1 base, V lost 4 bases, and 10 bases had no gene match. Germline V gene lookup returns CDR1 MRHNA and CDR2 SNTAGT. This CDR3 is 16 amino acids long. Source material: tumor tissue. V gene TRBV6-4 combines with J gene TRBJ2-7, with 7 bases fitting TRBD2. The source is a human donor with diffuse large B-cell lymphoma. CDR3: CASSGRTSACSYEQYF. The DNA for the CDR3 is TGTGCCAGCAGTGGGCGAACTAGCGCCTGTTCCTACGAGCAGTACTTC.